Listed below are T cell receptor beta chains from one sample, sequenced in a study of vaccination effects on CD4 cells after COVID-19. What these receptors recognize is not known. The protocol was immunoSEQ multiplex PCR, while the TCRdb copy is restricted to in-frame clones and leaves out a portion. Of 73,000 or so clones in the sample, 78% were seen once. Sequenced here: CD4+ T cells from PBMCs cultured with SARS-CoV-2 spike peptides, sampled before COVID-19 vaccination. These receptors came from a human donor who received a COVID-19 vaccine. The CDR3 runs from the conserved cysteine through the conserved F or W. D genes are given only for firm matches. Not all rows give a size; the values are once, few, many and, for expanded clones, a class.

v_gene: TRBV2
j_gene: TRBJ1-4
abundance: NA
d_gene: TRBD1
len: 16
CDR3nt: TGTGCCAGCAGTGTGGGCAGGGGGTTGGGCGGTGAAAAACTGTTTTTT
CDR3aa: CASSVGRGLGGEKLFF

v_gene: TRBV6-5
j_gene: TRBJ1-2
abundance: NA
d_gene: TRBD1
len: 14
CDR3nt: TGTGCCAGCAGTTACAGCAGGGGGTACTATGGCTACACCTTC
CDR3aa: CASSYSRGYYGYTF

v_gene: TRBV7-9
j_gene: TRBJ1-2
abundance: NA
d_gene: NA
len: 13
CDR3nt: TGTGCCAGCAATCTTGTACTTCCCGGGGGCTACACCTTC
CDR3aa: CASNLVLPGGYTF

v_gene: TRBV14
j_gene: TRBJ2-6
abundance: NA
d_gene: NA
len: 15
CDR3nt: TGTGCCAGCAGCCAACTAGGGGCTGGGGCCAACGTCCTGACTTTC
CDR3aa: CASSQLGAGANVLTF

v_gene: TRBV9
j_gene: TRBJ2-5
abundance: NA
d_gene: TRBD2
len: 15
CDR3nt: TGTGCCAGCAGCCTAGCGGGGGGTCTCCAAGAGACCCAGTACTTC
CDR3aa: CASSLAGGLQETQYF

v_gene: TRBV18
j_gene: TRBJ2-5
abundance: NA
d_gene: TRBD1
len: 19
CDR3nt: TGTGCCAGCTCACCACCCAACTCGACAGGGGGCGCCATGAGGGAGACCCAGTACTTC
CDR3aa: CASSPPNSTGGAMRETQYF

v_gene: TRBV7-7
j_gene: TRBJ1-6
abundance: NA
d_gene: NA
len: 14
CDR3nt: TGTGCCAGCAGCCCCCTAGGGTCGTCGCCACCCCTCCACTTT
CDR3aa: CASSPLGSSPPLHF

v_gene: TRBV18
j_gene: TRBJ2-3
abundance: NA
d_gene: TRBD2
len: 17
CDR3nt: TGTGCCAGCTCAGCCGGGACTAGCGGGACCATCACAGATACGCAGTATTTT
CDR3aa: CASSAGTSGTITDTQYF

v_gene: TRBV5-1
j_gene: TRBJ2-1
abundance: NA
d_gene: TRBD1
len: 15
CDR3nt: TGCGCCAGCAGCCAACGGACAGGGGGTAGGAATGAGCAGTTCTTC
CDR3aa: CASSQRTGGRNEQFF

v_gene: TRBV30
j_gene: TRBJ1-1
abundance: NA
d_gene: TRBD1
len: 14
CDR3nt: TGTGCCTTAACGCCGGGACAGGGGTTCACTGAAGCTTTCTTT
CDR3aa: CALTPGQGFTEAFF

v_gene: TRBV30
j_gene: TRBJ2-3
abundance: NA
d_gene: NA
len: 15
CDR3nt: TGTGCCTGGAGTGATGGGGGGCAGAAGCGAGATACGCAGTATTTT
CDR3aa: CAWSDGGQKRDTQYF

v_gene: TRBV7-2
j_gene: TRBJ2-6
abundance: few
d_gene: NA
len: 18
CDR3nt: TGTGCCAGCAGCTGGCCCCCTTCAGGACCCTCTGGGGCCAACGTCCTGACTTTC
CDR3aa: CASSWPPSGPSGANVLTF

v_gene: TRBV3-1/TRBV3-2
j_gene: TRBJ2-1
abundance: NA
d_gene: NA
len: 14
CDR3nt: TGTGCCAGCAGCCAAACAGGGTCCTACAATGAGCAGTTCTTC
CDR3aa: CASSQTGSYNEQFF

v_gene: TRBV7-2
j_gene: TRBJ2-1
abundance: NA
d_gene: TRBD2
len: 14
CDR3nt: TGTGCCAGCAGCTTTAGCGGGACTGCCGGGGAGCAGTTCTTC
CDR3aa: CASSFSGTAGEQFF